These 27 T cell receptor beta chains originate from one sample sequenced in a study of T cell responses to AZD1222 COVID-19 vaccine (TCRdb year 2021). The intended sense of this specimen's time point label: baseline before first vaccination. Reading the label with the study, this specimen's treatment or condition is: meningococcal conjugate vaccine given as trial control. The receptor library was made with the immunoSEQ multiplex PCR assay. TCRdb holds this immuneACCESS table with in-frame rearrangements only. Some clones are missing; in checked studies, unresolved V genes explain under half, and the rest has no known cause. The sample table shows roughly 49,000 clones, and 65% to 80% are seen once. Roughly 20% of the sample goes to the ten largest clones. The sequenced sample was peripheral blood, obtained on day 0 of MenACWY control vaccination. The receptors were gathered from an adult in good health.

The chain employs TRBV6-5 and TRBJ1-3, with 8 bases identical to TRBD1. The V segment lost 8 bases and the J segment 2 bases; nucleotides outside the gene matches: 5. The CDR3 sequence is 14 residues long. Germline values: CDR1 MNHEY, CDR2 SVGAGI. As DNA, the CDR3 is TGTGCCAGCGGTCAGGGGGCAGCTGGAAACACCATATATTTT. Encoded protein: CASGQGAAGNTIYF.

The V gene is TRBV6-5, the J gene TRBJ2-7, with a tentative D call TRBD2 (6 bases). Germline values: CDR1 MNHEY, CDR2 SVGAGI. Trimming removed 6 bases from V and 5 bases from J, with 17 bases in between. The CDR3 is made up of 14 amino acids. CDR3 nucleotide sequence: TGTGCCAGCAGGGAGGGTCCCCTAAGACACGAGCAGTACGTC. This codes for CASREGPLRHEQYV.

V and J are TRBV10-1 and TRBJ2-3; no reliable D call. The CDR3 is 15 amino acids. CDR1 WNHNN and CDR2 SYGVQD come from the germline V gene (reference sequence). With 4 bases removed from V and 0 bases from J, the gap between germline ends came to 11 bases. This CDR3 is CASSGDLGSTDTQYF. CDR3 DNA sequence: TGCGCCAGCAGTGGGGATTTGGGGAGCACAGATACGCAGTATTTT.

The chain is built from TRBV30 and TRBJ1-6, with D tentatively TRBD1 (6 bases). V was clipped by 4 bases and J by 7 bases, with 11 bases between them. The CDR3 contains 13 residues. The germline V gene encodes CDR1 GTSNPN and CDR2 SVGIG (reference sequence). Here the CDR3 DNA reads TGTGCCTGGAAGGGGGTTCAGAATTCACCCCTCCACTTT. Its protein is CAWKGVQNSPLHF.

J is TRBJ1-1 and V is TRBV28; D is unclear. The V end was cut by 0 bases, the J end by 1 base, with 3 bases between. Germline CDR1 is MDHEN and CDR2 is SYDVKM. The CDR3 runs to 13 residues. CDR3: CASSLWGNTEAFF. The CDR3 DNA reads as TGTGCCAGCAGTTTATGGGGGAACACTGAAGCTTTCTTT.

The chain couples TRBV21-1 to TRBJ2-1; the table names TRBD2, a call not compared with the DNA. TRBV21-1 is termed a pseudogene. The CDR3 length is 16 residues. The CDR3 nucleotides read TGTGCCAGCAGCAAAGACGGGCTAGCCTCCTACAATGAGCAGTTCTTC. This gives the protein CASSKDGLASYNEQFF.

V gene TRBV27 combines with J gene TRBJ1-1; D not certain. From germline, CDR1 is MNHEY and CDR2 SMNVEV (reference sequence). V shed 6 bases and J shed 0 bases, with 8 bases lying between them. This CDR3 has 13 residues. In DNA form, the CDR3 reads TGTGCCAGCAGCGGGATCATGAACACTGAAGCTTTCTTT. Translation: CASSGIMNTEAFF.

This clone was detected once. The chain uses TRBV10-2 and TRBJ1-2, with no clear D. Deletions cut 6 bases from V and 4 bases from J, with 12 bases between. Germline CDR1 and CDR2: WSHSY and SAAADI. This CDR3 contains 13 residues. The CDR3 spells CASSYDATYGYTF. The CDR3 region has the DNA TGCGCCAGCAGCTACGACGCGACCTATGGCTACACCTTC.

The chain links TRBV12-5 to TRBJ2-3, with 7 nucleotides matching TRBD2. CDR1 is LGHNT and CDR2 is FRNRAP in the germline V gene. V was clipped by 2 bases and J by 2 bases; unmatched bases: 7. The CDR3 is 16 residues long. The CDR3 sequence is CASGLPPAGDTDTQYF. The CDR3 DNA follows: TGTGCTAGTGGTTTGCCCCCGGCGGGGGACACAGATACGCAGTATTTT.

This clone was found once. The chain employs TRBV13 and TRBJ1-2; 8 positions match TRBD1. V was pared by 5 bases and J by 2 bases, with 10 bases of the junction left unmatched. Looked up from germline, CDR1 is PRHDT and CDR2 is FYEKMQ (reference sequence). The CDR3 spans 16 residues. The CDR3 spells CASSRARDRRNYGYTF. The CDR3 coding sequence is TGTGCCAGCAGCAGAGCCCGGGACAGGCGAAACTATGGCTACACCTTC.

The CDR3 spells CASSPGGSRGLGGTEAFF. CDR3 in DNA: TGCGCCAGCAGCCCCGGGGGTAGCAGGGGGCTCGGAGGCACTGAAGCTTTCTTT. The chain couples TRBV5-1 to TRBJ1-1; TRBD1 matches at 8 bases. After removal of 4 bases from V and 4 bases from J, the junction contained 18 bases not matched to a gene. CDR3 length equals 18 residues. CDR1 and CDR2 (germline): SGHRS, YFSETQ. The full variable domain, rest sourced from reference TRBV5-1 and TRBJ1-1, is KAGVTQTPRYLIKTRGQQVTLSCSPISGHRSVSWYQQTPGQGLQFLFEYFSETQRNKGNFPGRFSGRQFSNSRSEMNVSTLELGDSALYLCASSPGGSRGLGGTEAFFGQGTRLTVV.

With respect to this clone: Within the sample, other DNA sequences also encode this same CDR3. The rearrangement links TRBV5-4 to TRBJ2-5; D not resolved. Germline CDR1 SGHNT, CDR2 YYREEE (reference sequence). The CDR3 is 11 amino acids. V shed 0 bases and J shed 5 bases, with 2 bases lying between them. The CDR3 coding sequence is TGTGCCAGCAGCTTGGAGGAGACCCAGTACTTC. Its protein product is CASSLEETQYF.

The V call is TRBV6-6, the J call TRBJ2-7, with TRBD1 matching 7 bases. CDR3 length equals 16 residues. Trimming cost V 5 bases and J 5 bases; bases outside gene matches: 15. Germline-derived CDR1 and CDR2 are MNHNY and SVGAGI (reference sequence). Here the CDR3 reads CASSLSLRDRGNEQYF. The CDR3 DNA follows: TGTGCCAGCAGTCTATCCCTCCGGGACAGAGGGAACGAGCAGTACTTC.

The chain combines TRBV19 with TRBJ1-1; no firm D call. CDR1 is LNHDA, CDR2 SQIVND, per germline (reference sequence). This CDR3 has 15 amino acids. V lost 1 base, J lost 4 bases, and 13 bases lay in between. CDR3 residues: CASSIGVRTSTEAFF. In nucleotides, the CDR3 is TGTGCCAGTAGTATAGGGGTCAGGACGAGCACTGAAGCTTTCTTT.

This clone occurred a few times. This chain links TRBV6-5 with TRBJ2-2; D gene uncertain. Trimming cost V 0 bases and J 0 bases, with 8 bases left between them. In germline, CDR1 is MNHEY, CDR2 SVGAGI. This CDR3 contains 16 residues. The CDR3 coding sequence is TGTGCCAGCAGTTACTCCTCCTTCGCGAACACCGGGGAGCTGTTTTTT. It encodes CASSYSSFANTGELFF.

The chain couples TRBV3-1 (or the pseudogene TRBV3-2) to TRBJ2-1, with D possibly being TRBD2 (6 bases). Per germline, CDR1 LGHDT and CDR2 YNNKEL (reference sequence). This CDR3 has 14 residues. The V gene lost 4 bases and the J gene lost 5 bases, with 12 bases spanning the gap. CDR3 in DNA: TGTGCCAGCAGCCCGGGCGGGAACCACAATGAGCAGTTCTTC. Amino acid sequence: CASSPGGNHNEQFF.

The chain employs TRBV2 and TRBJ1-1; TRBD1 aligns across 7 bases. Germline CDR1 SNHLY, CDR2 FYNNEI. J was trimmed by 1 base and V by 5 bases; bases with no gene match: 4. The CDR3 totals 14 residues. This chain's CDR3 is CASSPRQGNTEAFF. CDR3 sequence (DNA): TGTGCCAGCAGTCCACGACAGGGGAACACTGAAGCTTTCTTT.

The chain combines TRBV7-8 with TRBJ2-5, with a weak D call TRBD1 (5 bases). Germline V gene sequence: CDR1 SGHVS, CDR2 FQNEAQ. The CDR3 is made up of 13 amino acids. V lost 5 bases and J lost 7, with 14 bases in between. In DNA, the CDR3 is TGTGCCAGCAGCCAGGCCCAGGGCACGACCCAGTACTTC. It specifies CASSQAQGTTQYF.

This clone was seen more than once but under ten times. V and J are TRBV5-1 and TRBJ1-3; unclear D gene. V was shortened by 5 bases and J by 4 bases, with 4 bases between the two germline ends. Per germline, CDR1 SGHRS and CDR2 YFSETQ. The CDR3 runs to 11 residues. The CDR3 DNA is TGCGCCAGCAGAGGCGGAAACACCATATATTTT. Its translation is CASRGGNTIYF.

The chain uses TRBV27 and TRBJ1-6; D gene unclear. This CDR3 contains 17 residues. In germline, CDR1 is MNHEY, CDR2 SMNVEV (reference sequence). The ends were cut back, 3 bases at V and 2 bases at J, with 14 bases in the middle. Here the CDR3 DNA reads TGTGCCAGCAGTTTCGATGCAGGATTTACCTATAATTCACCCCTCCACTTT. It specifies CASSFDAGFTYNSPLHF.

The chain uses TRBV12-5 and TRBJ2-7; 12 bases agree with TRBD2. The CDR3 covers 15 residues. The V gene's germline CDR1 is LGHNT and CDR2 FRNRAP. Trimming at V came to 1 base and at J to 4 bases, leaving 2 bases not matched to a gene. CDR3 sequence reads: CASGLASGRGYEQYF. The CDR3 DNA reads TGTGCTAGTGGTTTGGCTAGCGGGAGGGGGTACGAGCAGTACTTC.

This CDR3 is CASSEVVRDTEAFF. For the CDR3, the DNA is TGTGCCAGCAGTGAAGTGGTTAGGGACACTGAAGCTTTCTTT. The chain couples TRBV6-1 to TRBJ1-1; no clear D. CDR1 is MNHNS and CDR2 is SASEGT in the germline V gene. This CDR3 comprises 14 residues. V lost 1 base, J lost 3 bases, and 9 bases lay in between.

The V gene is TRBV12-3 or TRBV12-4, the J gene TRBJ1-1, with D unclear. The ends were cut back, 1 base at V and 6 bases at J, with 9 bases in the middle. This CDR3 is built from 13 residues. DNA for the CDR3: TGTGCCAGCAGTTTAGGGGGAGGAGCTGAAGCTTTCTTT. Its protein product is CASSLGGGAEAFF.

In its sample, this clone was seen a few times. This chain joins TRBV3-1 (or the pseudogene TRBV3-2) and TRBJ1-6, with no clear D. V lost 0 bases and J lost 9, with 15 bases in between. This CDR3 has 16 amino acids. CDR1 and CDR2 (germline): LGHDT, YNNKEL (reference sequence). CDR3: CASSQDPPGFGSPLHF. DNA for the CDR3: TGTGCCAGCAGCCAAGATCCCCCCGGGTTCGGTTCACCCCTCCACTTT.

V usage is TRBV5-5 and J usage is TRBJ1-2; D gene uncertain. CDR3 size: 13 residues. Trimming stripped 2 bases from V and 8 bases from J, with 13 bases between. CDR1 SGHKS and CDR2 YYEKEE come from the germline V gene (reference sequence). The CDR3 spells CASSFLGPGGYTF. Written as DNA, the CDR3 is TGTGCCAGCAGCTTCTTAGGGCCGGGGGGCTACACCTTC.

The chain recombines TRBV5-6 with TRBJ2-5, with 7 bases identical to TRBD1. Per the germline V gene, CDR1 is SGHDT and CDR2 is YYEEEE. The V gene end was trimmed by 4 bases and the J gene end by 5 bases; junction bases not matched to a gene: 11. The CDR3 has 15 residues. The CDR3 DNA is TGTGCCAGCAGCACTACCACAGGGGTAACGGAGACCCAGTACTTC. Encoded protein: CASSTTTGVTETQYF.

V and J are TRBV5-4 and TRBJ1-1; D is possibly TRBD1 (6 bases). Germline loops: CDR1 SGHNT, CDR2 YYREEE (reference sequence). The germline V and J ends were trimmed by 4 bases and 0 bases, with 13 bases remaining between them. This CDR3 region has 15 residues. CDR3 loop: CASSPQQGLNTEAFF. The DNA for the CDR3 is TGTGCCAGCAGCCCACAACAGGGACTGAACACTGAAGCTTTCTTT.